These 15 T cell receptor beta chains originate from one sample sequenced in a study of technical replicates of blood from a few donors. Measured with immunoSEQ multiplex PCR; TCRdb has only the in-frame clones, and not every one. The sample lists tens of thousands of clones; about 93% were seen once. Sequencing used T cells isolated from PBMCs. Receptor source: a human donor in good health.

The J gene is TRBJ2-3, the V gene TRBV10-2; TRBD2 aligns across 10 bases. The CDR3 sequence is 14 residues long. The V gene end was trimmed by 9 bases and the J gene end by 1 base; junction bases not matched to a gene: 4. Germline V gene sequence: CDR1 WSHSY, CDR2 SAAADI. The CDR3 reads CASAGTSGTDTQYF. The CDR3 DNA is TGCGCCAGTGCCGGGACTAGCGGCACAGATACGCAGTATTTT.

J is TRBJ1-1 and V is TRBV5-1, with TRBD1 matching over 7 bases. The CDR3 consists of 18 residues. CDR1 is SGHRS, CDR2 YFSETQ, per germline. V trimming: 1 base; J trimming: 3 bases; junction bases outside the gene matches: 15. This CDR3 reads CASSLLEGARGLDTEAFF. CDR3 nucleotides: TGCGCCAGCAGCTTGCTAGAGGGGGCAAGGGGGTTGGACACTGAAGCTTTCTTT.

The J gene is TRBJ1-5, the V gene TRBV5-1; D possibly corresponds to TRBD1 (5 bases). Germline V gene lookup returns CDR1 SGHRS and CDR2 YFSETQ. Trimming cost V 0 bases and J 10 bases, with 11 bases left between them. This CDR3 is 13 amino acids long. The CDR3 DNA sequence: TGCGCCAGCAGCTTGGCCCAGGGTCAACCCCAGCATTTT. This encodes CASSLAQGQPQHF.

The chain is built from TRBV19 and TRBJ1-5; the match to TRBD1 covers 8 bases. V gave up 5 bases and J gave up 7 bases; unmatched junction bases: 13. The CDR3 runs to 16 residues. CDR1 LNHDA and CDR2 SQIVND come from the germline V gene (reference sequence). CDR3 in amino acids: CASSFPTRGQNQPQHF. The CDR3 region has the DNA TGTGCCAGTAGTTTTCCGACCAGGGGGCAGAACCAGCCCCAGCATTTT.

This chain connects TRBV5-6 to TRBJ1-3; 7 bases fit TRBD1. The V gene's germline CDR1 is SGHDT and CDR2 YYEEEE. With 3 bases clipped from V and 0 bases from J, the junction kept 3 bases outside the gene matches. The CDR3 length is 15 residues. The chain's CDR3 is CASSWDSSSGNTIYF. In DNA form, the CDR3 reads TGTGCCAGCAGCTGGGACAGCAGCTCTGGAAACACCATATATTTT.

The chain joins TRBV10-3 to TRBJ2-5; maybe TRBD1 (7 bases). CDR1 ENHRY and CDR2 SYGVKD come from the germline V gene. V lost 3 bases, J lost 3 bases, and 11 bases lay in between. The CDR3 is made up of 14 amino acids. Here the CDR3 reads CAISDSRGEETQYF. The CDR3, as DNA: TGTGCCATCAGTGATTCCAGGGGGGAAGAGACCCAGTACTTC.

V usage is TRBV25-1 and J usage is TRBJ2-1; 10 bases fit TRBD2. CDR1 MGHDK and CDR2 SYGVNS come from the germline V gene. The CDR3 is made up of 13 amino acids. V was clipped by 8 bases and J by 5 bases; unmatched bases: 3. The CDR3 here is CASSGTSDNEQFF. The CDR3 DNA reads TGTGCCAGCTCTGGGACTAGCGACAATGAGCAGTTCTTC.

This clone appeared a few times. The chain couples TRBV5-1 to TRBJ1-1, with TRBD1 identical over 8 bases. Looked up from germline, CDR1 is SGHRS and CDR2 is YFSETQ. This CDR3 contains 15 residues. The J segment lost 1 base and the V segment lost 2 bases, leaving 4 bases of the junction unmatched. This CDR3 is CASSFTGQENTEAFF. CDR3 nucleotides: TGCGCCAGCAGCTTCACGGGACAGGAGAACACTGAAGCTTTCTTT.

The rearrangement joins TRBV2 to TRBJ2-4; TRBD1 matches 7 bases. Germline lookup yields CDR1 SNHLY and CDR2 FYNNEI. This CDR3 has 14 residues. Germline trimming cut 6 bases from V and 8 bases from J; bases unmatched to any gene: 10. This chain's CDR3 is CASRTDRERDIQYF. The CDR3 DNA sequence: TGTGCCAGCAGGACCGACAGGGAGAGAGACATTCAGTACTTC.

V usage is TRBV25-1 and J usage is TRBJ2-1, with D unclear. This CDR3 is 13 amino acids long. The germline V gene encodes CDR1 MGHDK and CDR2 SYGVNS. The germline V and J ends were trimmed by 5 bases and 9 bases, with 14 bases remaining between them. CDR3: CASSFTEYGEQFF. In DNA form, the CDR3 reads TGTGCCAGCAGTTTTACGGAGTATGGTGAGCAGTTCTTC.

The chain combines TRBV4-2 with TRBJ1-1, with 8 bases lining up with TRBD1. The germline V gene has CDR1 LGHNA and CDR2 YNFKEQ. The junction had 3 bases not matched to a gene; V was cut back by 2 bases and J by 7 bases. This CDR3 has 13 residues. CDR3 residues: CASSQSGGIEAFF. CDR3 coding DNA: TGTGCCAGCAGCCAATCAGGGGGCATTGAAGCTTTCTTT.

The chain employs TRBV4-2 and TRBJ2-2, with 8 positions matching TRBD2. Germline-derived CDR1 and CDR2 are LGHNA and YNFKEQ. The CDR3 runs to 16 residues. The V and J ends lost 0 bases and 4 bases, in that order; junction bases with no gene match: 4. DNA of the CDR3: TGTGCCAGCAGCCAAGATTTAGCGGGAATCACCGGGGAGCTGTTTTTT. Protein: CASSQDLAGITGELFF.

This clone was seen once. The CDR3 is CASSQVPSGTYEQYF. The CDR3 DNA sequence: TGCGCCAGCAGCCAAGTTCCTAGCGGGACATACGAGCAGTACTTC. The rearrangement links TRBV4-3 to TRBJ2-7; 9 bases fit TRBD2. Germline trimming cut 1 base from V and 4 bases from J; bases unmatched to any gene: 5. In germline, CDR1 is LGHNA, CDR2 YSLEER. The CDR3 spans 15 residues.

The genes are TRBV5-6 and TRBJ1-1; D is perhaps TRBD1 (5 bases). The CDR3 is 13 residues long. Trimming left V 4 bases short and J 4 bases short, with 11 bases between. Germline V CDR1 and CDR2: SGHDT, YYEEEE. DNA of the CDR3: TGTGCCAGCAGCCTTGTCAGGGCCACTGAAGCTTTCTTT. Protein product: CASSLVRATEAFF.

A few counts support this clone. The chain has TRBV2 and TRBJ1-5; D is perhaps TRBD1 (6 bases). The CDR3 loop spans 15 amino acids. V was pared by 0 bases and J by 3 bases, with 9 bases between. Germline CDR1 and CDR2: SNHLY and FYNNEI. The DNA of the CDR3 is TGTGCCAGCAGTGAAGCGGGGGCAGTCAATCAGCCCCAGCATTTT. Translation gives CASSEAGAVNQPQHF.